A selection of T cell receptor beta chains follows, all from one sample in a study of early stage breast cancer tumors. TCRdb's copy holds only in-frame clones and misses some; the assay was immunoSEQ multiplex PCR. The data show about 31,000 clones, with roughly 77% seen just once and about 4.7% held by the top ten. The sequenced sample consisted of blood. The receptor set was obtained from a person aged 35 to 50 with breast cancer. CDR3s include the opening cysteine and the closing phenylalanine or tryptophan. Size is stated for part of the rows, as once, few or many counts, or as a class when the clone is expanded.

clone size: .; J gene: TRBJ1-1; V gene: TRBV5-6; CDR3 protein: CASSSGHWNTEAFF
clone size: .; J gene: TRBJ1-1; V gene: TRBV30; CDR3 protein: CAWKTGGVGAFF
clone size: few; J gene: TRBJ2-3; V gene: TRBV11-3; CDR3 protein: CASSLPSGRDTQYF
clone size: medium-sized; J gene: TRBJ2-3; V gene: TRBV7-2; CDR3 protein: CASSVSRTGWYF
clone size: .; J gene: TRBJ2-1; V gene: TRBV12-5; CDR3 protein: CASGLPLTEQFF
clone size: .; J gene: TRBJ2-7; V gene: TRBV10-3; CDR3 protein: CAIREGLDPLDEQYF
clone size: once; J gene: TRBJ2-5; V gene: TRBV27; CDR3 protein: CASSLSLGEETQYF
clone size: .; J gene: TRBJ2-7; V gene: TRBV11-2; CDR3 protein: CASSLGTSGFYEQYF
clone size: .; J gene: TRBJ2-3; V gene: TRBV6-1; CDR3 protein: CASSETPESADTQYF
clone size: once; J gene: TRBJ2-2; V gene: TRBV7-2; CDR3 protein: CASRARVAGTGELFF
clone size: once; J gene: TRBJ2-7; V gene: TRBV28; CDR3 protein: CASSSLEGRGVSYEQYF
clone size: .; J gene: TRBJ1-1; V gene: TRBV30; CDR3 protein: CAWSGDRANTEAFF
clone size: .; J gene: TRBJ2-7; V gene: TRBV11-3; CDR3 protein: CASSLDLRGSGAYEQYF
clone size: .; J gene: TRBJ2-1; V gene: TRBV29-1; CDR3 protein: CSAEGTSGYNEQFF
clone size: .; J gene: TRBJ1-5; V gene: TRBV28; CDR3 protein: CASSVPGGGYGQPQHF
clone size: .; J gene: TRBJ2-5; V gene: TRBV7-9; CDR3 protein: CASSSRVGGGKETQYF
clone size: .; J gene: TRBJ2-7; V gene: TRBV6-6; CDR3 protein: CASSTPGDSSYEQYF
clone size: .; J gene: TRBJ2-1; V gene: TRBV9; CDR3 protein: CASSRGSGYNEQFF
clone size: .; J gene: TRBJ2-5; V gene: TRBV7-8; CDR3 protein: CASSLALGNQETQYF
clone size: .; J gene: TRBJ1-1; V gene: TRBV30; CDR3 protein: CAWSDDPGQGTEAFF
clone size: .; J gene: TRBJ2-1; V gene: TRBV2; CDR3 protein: CASRGTSGRSYNEQFF
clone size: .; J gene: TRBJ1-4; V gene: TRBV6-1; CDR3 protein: CASSKGQGVGEKLFF
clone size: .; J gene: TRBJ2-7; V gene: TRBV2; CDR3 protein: CASRGSLGYEQYF
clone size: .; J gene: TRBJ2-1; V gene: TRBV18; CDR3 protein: CASSPPLLAGLNEQFF
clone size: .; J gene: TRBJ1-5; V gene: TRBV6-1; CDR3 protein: CASSVTAEQPQHF
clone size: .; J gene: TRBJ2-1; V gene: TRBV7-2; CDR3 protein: CASSLGLGRTFANEQFF
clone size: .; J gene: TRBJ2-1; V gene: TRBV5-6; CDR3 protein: CASSSWTSGRYNEQFF
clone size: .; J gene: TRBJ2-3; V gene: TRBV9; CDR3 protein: CASSVIGDTQYF
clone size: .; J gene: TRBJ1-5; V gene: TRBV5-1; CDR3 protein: CASSSGTDQPQHF
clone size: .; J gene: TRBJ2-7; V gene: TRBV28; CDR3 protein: CASSLGIAYEQYF
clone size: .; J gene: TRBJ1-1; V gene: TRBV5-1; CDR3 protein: CASSPLRDETEAFF
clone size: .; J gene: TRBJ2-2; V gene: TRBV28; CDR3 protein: CASLPGQNTGELFF
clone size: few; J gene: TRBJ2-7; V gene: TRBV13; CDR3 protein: CASSPRVPSEQYF
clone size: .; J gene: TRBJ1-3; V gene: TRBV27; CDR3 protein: CASRRDFSGNTIYF
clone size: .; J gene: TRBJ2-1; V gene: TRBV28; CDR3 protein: CASSLINEQFF
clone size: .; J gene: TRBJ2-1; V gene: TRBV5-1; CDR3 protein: CASSLVRAGGSYNEQFF
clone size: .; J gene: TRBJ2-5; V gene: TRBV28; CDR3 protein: CASSSFFSGTRGKETQYF
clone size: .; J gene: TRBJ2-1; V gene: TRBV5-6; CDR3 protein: CASSLVLAGPSSYNEQFF
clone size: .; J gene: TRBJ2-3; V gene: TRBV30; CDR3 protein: CAWTAWNTQYF
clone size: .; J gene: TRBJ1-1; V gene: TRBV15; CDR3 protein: CATSRTMNTEAFF